These 26 T cell receptor beta chains originate from one sample sequenced in a study of cytotoxic CD8 clonotypes in ibrutinib-treated CLL. Profiled with immunoSEQ multiplex PCR; TCRdb holds only in-frame clones, not every one. The table has some 350,000 clones, about 61% seen once. Sequenced material: PBMCs, taken after 36 months of ibrutinib treatment. Every receptor here comes from a human donor with chronic lymphocytic leukemia.

In this sample, this clone turned up once. The CDR3 sequence is CASSLAHRGNQPQHF. The CDR3 DNA sequence: TGTGCCAGCAGCTTAGCGCACAGGGGTAATCAGCCCCAGCATTTT. The chain recombines TRBV7-8 with TRBJ1-5, with 7 bases lining up with TRBD1. This CDR3 comprises 15 residues. After removal of 0 bases from V and 4 bases from J, the junction contained 3 bases not matched to a gene. Looked up from germline, CDR1 is SGHVS and CDR2 is FQNEAQ.

This clone showed up just once. The CDR3 DNA sequence: TGTGCCAGCAGTGACCTGGACAGGGCCCGTGGTGAAAAACTGTTTTTT. This sequence encodes CASSDLDRARGEKLFF. The V gene is TRBV2, the J gene TRBJ1-4; 8 nucleotides agree with TRBD1. Germline V gives CDR1 SNHLY, CDR2 FYNNEI. V shed 3 bases, J shed 7 bases, and the junction held 10 bases outside the gene matches. The CDR3 spans 16 residues.

The rearrangement joins TRBV7-6 to TRBJ2-7; D may be TRBD1 (7 bases). V was trimmed by 5 bases and J by 7 bases, leaving 30 bases between them. Looked up from germline, CDR1 is SGHVS and CDR2 is FNYEAQ. The CDR3 has 18 amino acids. The CDR3, as DNA: TGTGCCAGCAGCCTCAGGGCACGACAGGGCGGGGAGCTACGGGAGCAGTACTTC. Protein: CASSLRARQGGELREQYF.

The chain recombines TRBV30 with TRBJ1-5; 8 positions match TRBD1. The CDR3 spans 16 residues. With V trimmed by 4 bases and J by 6 bases, 14 bases remained unmatched. Germline V gene lookup returns CDR1 GTSNPN and CDR2 SVGIG (reference sequence). The CDR3 protein is CAWIPTGEALSQPQHF. The CDR3 coding sequence is TGTGCCTGGATCCCGACAGGGGAGGCGTTAAGTCAGCCCCAGCATTTT. The variable domain in full, with the rest retrieved from reference TRBV30 and TRBJ1-5, is SQTIHQWPATLVQPVGSPLSLECTVEGTSNPNLYWYRQAAGRGLQLLFYSVGIGQISSEVPQNLSASRPQDRQFILSSKKLLLSDSGFYLCAWIPTGEALSQPQHFGDGTRLSIL.

This clone occurred a few times. The chain couples TRBV7-6 to TRBJ2-7; 12 bases fit TRBD2. The CDR3 runs 15 residues. The V and J ends lost 2 bases and 7 bases, in that order; junction bases with no gene match: 6. Looked up from germline, CDR1 is SGHVS and CDR2 is FNYEAQ. The CDR3 coding sequence is TGTGCCAGCAGCTTAATTGCTAGCGGGAGGGGTGAGCAGTACTTC. Translated, it gives CASSLIASGRGEQYF.

DNA for the CDR3: TGCAGCGTTGCGGTCAGAGAGGCCTACGAGCAGTACTTC. Protein: CSVAVREAYEQYF. The chain links TRBV29-1 to TRBJ2-7; D is unclear. CDR3 length equals 13 residues. V was shortened by 4 bases and J by 2 bases, with 12 bases between the two germline ends. Germline values: CDR1 SQVTM, CDR2 ANQGSEA.

J is TRBJ2-7 and V is TRBV18; 11 positions match TRBD1. The germline V gene has CDR1 KGHSH and CDR2 LQKENI. V was pared by 1 base and J by 4 bases, with 6 bases of the junction left unmatched. The CDR3 has 16 amino acids. This CDR3 reads CASSPHRGTGGYEQYF. CDR3 bases: TGTGCCAGCTCACCACATCGTGGGACAGGGGGTTACGAGCAGTACTTC.

A remark on this clone: At one boundary the junction diverges from the germline segment, which might be a read error. The chain is built from TRBV28 and TRBJ2-7; D unclear. The CDR3 loop spans 15 amino acids. CDR1 MDHEN and CDR2 SYDVKM come from the germline V gene. CDR3 in DNA: TGTGCCAGCAGATTATGGGGAAAGAGCTCCTACGAGCAGTACTTC. Residues: CASRLWGKSSYEQYF. Looking up the rest from reference TRBV28 and TRBJ2-7 gives the full variable domain: DVKVTQSSRYLVKRTGEKVFLECVQDMDHENMFWYRQDPGLGLRLIYFSYDVKMKEKGDIPEGYSVSREKKERFSLILESASTNQTSMYLCASRLWGKSSYEQYFGPGTRLTVT.

The chain couples TRBV6-5 to TRBJ1-1; D is possibly TRBD1 (6 bases). Trimming removed 4 bases at V and 4 bases at J, with 16 bases between. The germline CDR1 and CDR2 sequences are MNHEY and SVGAGI. This CDR3 is 15 amino acids long. The CDR3 sequence is CASSLRYGGGTEAFF. DNA of the CDR3: TGTGCCAGCAGTTTGAGATATGGAGGGGGCACTGAAGCTTTCTTT.

This clone was counted between two and nine times. The chain combines TRBV6-4 with TRBJ2-7, with D unclear. This CDR3 has 16 residues. Germline lookup yields CDR1 MRHNA and CDR2 SNTAGT. Trimming left V 2 bases short and J 0 bases short, with 14 bases between. CDR3 protein: CASSDVWCASSYEQYF. As DNA, the CDR3 is TGTGCCAGCAGTGACGTATGGTGCGCGAGCTCCTACGAGCAGTACTTC.

This chain connects TRBV7-6 to TRBJ2-3; no clear D. The CDR3 has 16 amino acids. Trimming removed 1 base from V and 5 bases from J, with 16 bases in between. Germline CDR1 and CDR2: SGHVS and FNYEAQ. The chain's CDR3 is CASSLEAETLGDTQYF. CDR3 sequence (DNA): TGTGCCAGCAGCTTAGAAGCCGAGACTCTTGGAGATACGCAGTATTTT.

The chain has TRBV5-1 and TRBJ1-6; unclear D gene. The CDR3 has 16 residues. From germline, CDR1 is SGHRS and CDR2 YFSETQ. With 0 bases removed from V and 11 bases from J, the gap between germline ends came to 18 bases. CDR3 amino acids: CASSLEIEPRGPPLHF. The CDR3 DNA is TGCGCCAGCAGCTTGGAAATAGAACCCCGGGGTCCACCCCTCCACTTT.

This clone was counted a single time. The chain combines TRBV19 with TRBJ2-7; 7 bases are shared with TRBD1. Germline V gene data show CDR1 as LNHDA and CDR2 as SQIVND (reference sequence). The J segment lost 7 bases and the V segment lost 6 bases, leaving 12 bases of the junction unmatched. The CDR3 contains 14 residues. The CDR3 is CASSLRDSPLEQYF. The CDR3, as DNA: TGTGCCAGTAGCCTCCGGGACAGCCCCTTGGAGCAGTACTTC.

This clone was seen only a few times. Its ends do not fully match the called genes, so a read error is possible. The rearrangement links TRBV11-2 to TRBJ1-1; D unresolved. From germline, CDR1 is SGHAT and CDR2 FQNNGV. This CDR3 region has 9 residues. DNA for the CDR3: TGTGCCAACAGTCCGGTACTATATTTT. Translation gives CANSPVLYF.

The V gene is TRBV5-4, the J gene TRBJ2-5, with D uncertain. The CDR3 length is 14 residues. CDR1 SGHNT and CDR2 YYREEE come from the germline V gene (reference sequence). V lost 0 bases and J 1 base, leaving 7 bases between the germline ends. CDR3 sequence (DNA): TGTGCCAGCAGCTTGGTGGCAGTCCAAGAGACCCAGTACTTC. Amino acid sequence: CASSLVAVQETQYF.

As concerns this clone: An end of the junction differs from the germline gene, which may be a read error. This chain links TRBV7-9 with TRBJ1-4; possible D gene TRBD1, 6 bases. This CDR3 contains 14 residues. CDR1 SEHNR and CDR2 FQNEAQ come from the germline V gene (reference sequence). The CDR3 protein is CASSSRDITEKLFF. CDR3 DNA: TGCGCCAGCAGCTCCCGGGACATAACTGAAAAACTGTTTTTT.

This chain uses TRBV19 with TRBJ2-5; D remains unclear. In germline, CDR1 is LNHDA, CDR2 SQIVND (reference sequence). With 3 bases removed from V and 5 bases from J, the gap between germline ends came to 10 bases. The length of the CDR3 is 13 residues. CDR3 amino acids: CASSMVPLETQYF. The CDR3 nucleotides read TGTGCCAGTAGTATGGTGCCGCTGGAGACCCAGTACTTC.

The chain links TRBV5-6 to TRBJ2-7; 8 bases line up with TRBD1. Germline CDR1 is SGHDT and CDR2 is YYEEEE. The CDR3 runs to 14 residues. Trimming cost V 1 base and J 5 bases; bases outside gene matches: 5. The CDR3, as DNA: TGTGCCAGCAGCTTGAGGACAGGGTGGAACGAGCAGTACTTC. Protein: CASSLRTGWNEQYF.

The chain uses TRBV13 and TRBJ2-3, with 8 bases identical to TRBD2. The CDR3 has 15 residues. V was pared by 4 bases and J by 2 bases, with 5 bases of the junction left unmatched. The germline CDR1 and CDR2 sequences are PRHDT and FYEKMQ (reference sequence). The CDR3 loop reads CASSSLAGNTDTQYF. The DNA for the CDR3 is TGTGCCAGCAGCTCCTTAGCGGGGAACACAGATACGCAGTATTTT.

The chain is built from TRBV11-2 and TRBJ1-5; D not certain. Germline loops: CDR1 SGHAT, CDR2 FQNNGV. Trimming took off 1 base at V and 1 base at J, with 5 bases between the two ends. The CDR3 runs 14 residues. The CDR3 reads CASSLGVSNQPQHF. CDR3 nucleotide sequence: TGTGCCAGCAGCTTAGGAGTAAGCAATCAGCCCCAGCATTTT.

This chain links TRBV9 with TRBJ2-1, with 8 bases that match TRBD2. Germline CDR1 and CDR2: SGDLS and YYNGEE. The CDR3 loop spans 17 amino acids. J was trimmed by 6 bases and V by 4 bases; bases with no gene match: 15. CDR3 nucleotides: TGTGCCAGCAGCCATAACGCCGAGCGGGAGATTGGCAATGAGCAGTTCTTC. It yields the protein CASSHNAEREIGNEQFF.

Comment on this clone: The sample has other DNA sequences that encode this CDR3 too. The V gene is TRBV9, the J gene TRBJ2-7; TRBD2 matches at 7 bases. Germline lookup yields CDR1 SGDLS and CDR2 YYNGEE. The CDR3 runs 15 residues. Trimming at V came to 4 bases and at J to 0 bases, leaving 7 bases not matched to a gene. The CDR3 DNA reads TGTGCCAGCAGCCCCGGAGGCGGGAGCTCCTACGAGCAGTACTTC. Translation: CASSPGGGSSYEQYF.

The genes are TRBV7-2 and TRBJ2-7; 13 nucleotides align to TRBD2. This CDR3 region has 14 residues. Germline trimming cut 8 bases from V and 6 bases from J; bases unmatched to any gene: 7. Germline V CDR1 and CDR2: SGHTA, FQGNSA. This chain's CDR3 is CASHPTSGGTEQYF. The CDR3 coding sequence is TGTGCCAGCCACCCGACTAGCGGGGGGACCGAGCAGTACTTC.

This clone was found once. The rearrangement joins TRBV4-3 to TRBJ2-5, with TRBD2 identical over 11 bases. The CDR3 totals 15 residues. Unmatched junction bases numbered 14, after V lost 8 bases and J lost 9 bases. Looked up from germline, CDR1 is LGHNA and CDR2 is YSLEER. CDR3 sequence: CASSPGLAARMAQYF. The CDR3 coding sequence is TGCGCCAGCTCCCCGGGACTAGCGGCGCGAATGGCCCAGTACTTC.

V and J are TRBV19 and TRBJ1-5, with D possibly being TRBD1 (5 bases). Between the trimmed V and J ends, which lost 3 bases and 5 bases, there was a span of 8 bases. The length of the CDR3 is 13 residues. Germline values: CDR1 LNHDA, CDR2 SQIVND (reference sequence). The CDR3 region is CASSIVGDQPQHF. CDR3 nucleotide sequence: TGTGCCAGTAGTATCGTAGGGGATCAGCCCCAGCATTTT. Together with reference TRBV19 and TRBJ1-5, the CDR3 gives the full variable domain: DGGITQSPKYLFRKEGQNVTLSCEQNLNHDAMYWYRQDPGQGLRLIYYSQIVNDFQKGDIAEGYSVSREKKESFPLTVTSAQKNPTAFYLCASSIVGDQPQHFGDGTRLSIL.

The CDR3 nucleotides read TGCGCCAGCAGCCAAGAAACCGGGACAGGGAGCACAGATACGCAGTATTTT. Residues: CASSQETGTGSTDTQYF. J is TRBJ2-3 and V is TRBV4-1; TRBD1 agrees at 9 bases. Unmatched junction bases numbered 4, after V lost 0 bases and J lost 0 bases. Germline V CDR1 and CDR2: MGHRA, YSYEKL. The CDR3 has 17 residues.